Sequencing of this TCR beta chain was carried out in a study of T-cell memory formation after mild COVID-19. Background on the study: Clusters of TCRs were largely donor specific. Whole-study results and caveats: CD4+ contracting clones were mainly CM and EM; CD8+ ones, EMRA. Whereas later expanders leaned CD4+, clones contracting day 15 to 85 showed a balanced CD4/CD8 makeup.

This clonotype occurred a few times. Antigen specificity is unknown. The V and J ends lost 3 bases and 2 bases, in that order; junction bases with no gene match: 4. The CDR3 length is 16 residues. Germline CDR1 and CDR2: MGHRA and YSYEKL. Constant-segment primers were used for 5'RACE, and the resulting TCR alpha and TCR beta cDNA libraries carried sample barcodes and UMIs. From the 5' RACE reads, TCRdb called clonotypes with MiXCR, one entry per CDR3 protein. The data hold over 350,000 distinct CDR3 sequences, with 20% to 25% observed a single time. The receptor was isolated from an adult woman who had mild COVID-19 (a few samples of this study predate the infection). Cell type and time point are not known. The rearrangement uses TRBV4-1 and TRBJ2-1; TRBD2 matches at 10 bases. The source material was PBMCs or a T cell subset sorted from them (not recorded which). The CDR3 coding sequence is TGCGCCAGCAGCCAGACCACTAGCGGGGCCTACAATGAGCAGTTCTTC. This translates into CASSQTTSGAYNEQFF.